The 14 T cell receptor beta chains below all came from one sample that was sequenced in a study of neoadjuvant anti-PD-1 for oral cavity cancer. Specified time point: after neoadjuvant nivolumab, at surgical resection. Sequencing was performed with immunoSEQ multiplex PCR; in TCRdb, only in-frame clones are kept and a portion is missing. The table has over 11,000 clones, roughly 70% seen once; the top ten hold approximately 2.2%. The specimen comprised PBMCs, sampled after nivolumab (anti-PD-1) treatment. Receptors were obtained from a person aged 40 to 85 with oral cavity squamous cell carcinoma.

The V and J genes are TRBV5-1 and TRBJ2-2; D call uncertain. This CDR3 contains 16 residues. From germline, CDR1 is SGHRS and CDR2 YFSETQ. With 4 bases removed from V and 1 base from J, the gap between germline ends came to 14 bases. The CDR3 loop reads CASSPSSRLNTGELFF. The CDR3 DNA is TGCGCCAGCAGCCCCTCTAGTCGACTGAACACCGGGGAGCTGTTTTTT. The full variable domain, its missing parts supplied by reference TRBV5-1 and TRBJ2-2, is KAGVTQTPRYLIKTRGQQVTLSCSPISGHRSVSWYQQTPGQGLQFLFEYFSETQRNKGNFPGRFSGRQFSNSRSEMNVSTLELGDSALYLCASSPSSRLNTGELFFGEGSRLTVL.

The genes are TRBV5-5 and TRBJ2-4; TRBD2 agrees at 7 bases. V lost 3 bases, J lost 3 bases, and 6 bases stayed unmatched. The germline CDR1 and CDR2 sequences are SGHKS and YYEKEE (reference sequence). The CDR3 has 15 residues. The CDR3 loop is CASSSAGVGKNIQYF. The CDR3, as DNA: TGTGCCAGCAGCTCGGCGGGAGTAGGCAAAAACATTCAGTACTTC.

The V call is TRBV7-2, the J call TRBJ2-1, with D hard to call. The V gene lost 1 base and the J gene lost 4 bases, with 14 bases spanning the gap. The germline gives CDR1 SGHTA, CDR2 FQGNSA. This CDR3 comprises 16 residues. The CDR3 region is CASSLDAAPRYNEQFF. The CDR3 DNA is TGTGCCAGCAGCTTAGATGCAGCCCCCCGATACAATGAGCAGTTCTTC.

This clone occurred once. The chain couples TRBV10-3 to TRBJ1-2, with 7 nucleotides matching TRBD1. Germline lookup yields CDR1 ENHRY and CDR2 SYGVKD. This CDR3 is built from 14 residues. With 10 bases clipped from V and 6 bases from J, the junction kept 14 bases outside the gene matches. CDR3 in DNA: TGTGCCACCACGACTGAGACAGGGTGGGATGGCTACACCTTC. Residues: CATTTETGWDGYTF.

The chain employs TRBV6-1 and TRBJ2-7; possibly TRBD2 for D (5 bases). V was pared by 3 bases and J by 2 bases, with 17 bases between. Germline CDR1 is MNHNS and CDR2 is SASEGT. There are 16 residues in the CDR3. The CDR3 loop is CASSDGRGSVPYEQYF. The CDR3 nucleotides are TGTGCCAGCAGTGATGGCCGGGGTTCGGTCCCCTACGAGCAGTACTTC.

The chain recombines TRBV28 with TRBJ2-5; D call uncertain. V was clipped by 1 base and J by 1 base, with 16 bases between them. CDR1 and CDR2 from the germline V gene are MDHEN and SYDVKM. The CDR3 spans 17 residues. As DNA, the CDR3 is TGTGCCAGCAGTTTATCTTATCTCGTGCCCTTCCAAGAGACCCAGTACTTC. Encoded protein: CASSLSYLVPFQETQYF.

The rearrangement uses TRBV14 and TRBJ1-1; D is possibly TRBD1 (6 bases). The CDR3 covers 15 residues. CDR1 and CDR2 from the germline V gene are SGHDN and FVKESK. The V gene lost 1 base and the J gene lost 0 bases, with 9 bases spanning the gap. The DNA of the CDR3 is TGTGCCAGCAGCCAAGCGGGGGCCCTGAACACTGAAGCTTTCTTT. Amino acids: CASSQAGALNTEAFF.

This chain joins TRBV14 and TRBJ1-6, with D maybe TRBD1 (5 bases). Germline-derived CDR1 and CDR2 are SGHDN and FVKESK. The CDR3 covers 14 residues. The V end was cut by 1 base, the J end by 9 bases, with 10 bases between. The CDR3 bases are TGTGCCAGCAGCCAAGCAGGGAGGTTTTCACCCCTCCACTTT. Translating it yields CASSQAGRFSPLHF.

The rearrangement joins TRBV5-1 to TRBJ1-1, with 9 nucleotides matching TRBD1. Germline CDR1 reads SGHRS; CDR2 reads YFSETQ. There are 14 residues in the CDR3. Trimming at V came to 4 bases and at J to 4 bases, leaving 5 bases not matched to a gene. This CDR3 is CASSVGQGTTEAFF. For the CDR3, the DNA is TGCGCCAGCAGCGTGGGACAGGGTACCACTGAAGCTTTCTTT.

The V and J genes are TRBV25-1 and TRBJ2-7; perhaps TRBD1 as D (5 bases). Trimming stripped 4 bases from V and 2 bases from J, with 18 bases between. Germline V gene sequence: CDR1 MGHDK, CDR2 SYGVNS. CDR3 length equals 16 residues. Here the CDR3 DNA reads TGTGCCAGCAGTGCAGGAGTTGCTAAGGGGACCTACGAGCAGTACTTC. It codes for CASSAGVAKGTYEQYF.

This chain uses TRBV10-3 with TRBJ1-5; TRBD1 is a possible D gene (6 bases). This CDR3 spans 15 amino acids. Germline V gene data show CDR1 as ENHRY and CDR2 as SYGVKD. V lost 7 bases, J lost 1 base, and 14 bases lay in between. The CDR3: CAIKQQGGSNQPQHF. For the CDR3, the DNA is TGTGCCATCAAACAACAGGGAGGGAGCAATCAGCCCCAGCATTTT.

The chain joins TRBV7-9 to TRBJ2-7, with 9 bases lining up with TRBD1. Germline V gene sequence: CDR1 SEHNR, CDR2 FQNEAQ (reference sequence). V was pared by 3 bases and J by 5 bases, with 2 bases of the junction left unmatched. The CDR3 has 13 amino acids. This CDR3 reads CASSFWTGDEQYF. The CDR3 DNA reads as TGTGCCAGCAGCTTCTGGACAGGGGACGAGCAGTACTTC. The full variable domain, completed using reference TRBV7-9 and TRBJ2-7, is DTGVSQNPRHKITKRGQNVTFRCDPISEHNRLYWYRQTLGQGPEFLTYFQNEAQLEKSRLLSDRFSAERPKGSFSTLEIQRTEQGDSAMYLCASSFWTGDEQYFGPGTRLTVT.

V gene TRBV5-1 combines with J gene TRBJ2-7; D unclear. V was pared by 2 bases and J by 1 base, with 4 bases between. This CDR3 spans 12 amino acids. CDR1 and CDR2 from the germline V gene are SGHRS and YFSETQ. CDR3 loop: CASSLNSYEQYF. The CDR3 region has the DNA TGCGCCAGCAGCTTAAATTCCTACGAGCAGTACTTC.

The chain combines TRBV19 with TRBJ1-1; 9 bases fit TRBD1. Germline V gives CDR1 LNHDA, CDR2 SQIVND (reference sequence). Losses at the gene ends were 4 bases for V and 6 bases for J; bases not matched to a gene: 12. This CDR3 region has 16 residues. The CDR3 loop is CASSTPWTGAVAEAFF. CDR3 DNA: TGTGCCAGTAGTACACCCTGGACAGGGGCGGTGGCTGAAGCTTTCTTT.